This TCR beta chain was sequenced for a study of a mutant IDH1 vaccine in newly diagnosed glioma (dated by TCRdb to the early 2020s). With respect to the entire study: Eight vaccinations were administered to patients in weeks 1, 3, 5, 7, 11, 15, 19 and 23, corresponding to visits V03 through V10. Prior to enrollment, standard therapy consisting of radiotherapy alone, temozolomide alone, or radiochemotherapy with temozolomide had been administered to patients, with the combination being received by most patients. The approximately 32 treated patients were roughly 62% male and around 38% female, with a mean age of around 40 years. Longitudinal TCRB deep sequencing was done for about two dozen treated patients, wherever samples were available for exploratory analyses. Six visits were used for peripheral blood collection: V03 (baseline), V05, V07, V10, V12 and V13. Vaccination began 4-6 weeks after radiotherapy alone, or alongside temozolomide cycles in the chemotherapy-containing groups.

This clone was observed a single time. Its antigen is still unknown. One base away there is no much larger clone; base qualities are not given. General conclusions and limits of the study: Immune responses induced by the vaccine were seen in about 93% of patients across multiple MHC alleles. According to the authors, sample limitations meant that analyses of patient blood samples could not be reproduced. Availability determined which PBMC samples were chosen for TCRB deep sequencing. Pseudoprogression seemed to be unrelated to changes in the top peripheral T cell clonotypes found by TCRB sequencing.

The CDR3, cysteine through phenylalanine, is 15 amino acids long. The sequence is cut down to CDR3 DNA, 45 bases in frame from base 1. V lost 6 bases and J lost 4 bases, and the count of bases not matched to a germline gene is 9. The germline V gene (reference sequence) provides CDR1 MNHEY and CDR2 SMNVEV. The library was made by the immunoSEQ multiplex PCR assay. Following the manufacturer's protocol, the hsTCRB Kit was used to amplify rearranged TCR beta chain sequences. An Illumina MiSeq was used to sequence the TCRB libraries. From the authors' description of their analysis: The kit vendor's proprietary platform handled demultiplexing, trimming and gene mapping. The source is immuneACCESS, and TCRdb retained only in-frame sequences with V and J called. Part of the clones is not carried over; for the studies checked, unresolved V genes explain less than half of this, and the remainder is unexplained. That table supplies the V and J calls and clone size; D and trimming were determined from the DNA. This sample is represented by just over 65,000 clones; 75% to 90% of them were singletons. Approximately 12% of the sample rests with the top ten.

Read against the paper, the sample's time point label means: week 23, last vaccination. Every vaccine dose consisted of 300 ug of a 20-mer mutant IDH1 peptide in Montanide, administered subcutaneously together with topical imiquimod. Newly diagnosed WHO grade 3 or 4 IDH1-mutant astrocytomas showing loss of nuclear ATRX were present in the donors. The samples were drawn from NOA16, a multicentre, single-arm, open-label phase I trial in Germany that tested a mutant IDH1 peptide vaccine in humans for the first time. Genomic DNA for TCRB sequencing was isolated from EDTA blood with the DNeasy Blood and Tissue Kit.

Material: PBMCs, obtained from a glioma patient whose treatment included an IDH1 peptide vaccine. This chain is built from TRBV27 and TRBJ2-3; 8 bases in the junction line up with TRBD2. This TCR was sampled from a man between 18 and 29 years old with glioma. Here the CDR3 is given as CASRRAGAIADTQYF. The DNA sequence is given as TGTGCCAGCAGGCGAGCGGGGGCTATTGCAGATACGCAGTATTTT.